This T cell receptor (beta chain) was identified during a study of CD8 T cells in Susac syndrome (dated by TCRdb to about 2019). About the full investigation: Whether CD8+ T cell activation and differentiation in Susac syndrome was antigen driven was tested using repertoire sequencing.

RNA was extracted using the RNeasy kit, and roughly 0.45 to 1 microgram was reverse transcribed with random hexamers. The immunoSEQ multiplex PCR assay, which covers 54 Vbeta and 13 Jbeta segments, was used to amplify TCR beta CDR3 regions. Bias from PCR amplification was corrected by using a synthetic template baseline for primer optimization and for computational correction. The paper's processing steps were these. Reads were annotated to V, D and J genes according to IMGT and were analyzed with immunoSEQ Analyzer, with only productive sequences retained. Clonality was calculated as one minus the Shannon entropy normalized by log2 of the number of productive unique sequences. For each patient and control, public and private clones were evaluated within the 100 most prevalent clones. Clones were defined as Susac-specific when absent from the healthy and MS cohorts, from approximately 1,100 published viral clones and from other ImmuneACCESS disease sequences. The raw public data were reprocessed by TCRdb itself: fastp quality trimming at Q25, MiXCR clonotype calling, in-frame beta chains only. Merged by CDR3 protein, the rows form single entries marked with the most common genes and DNA. It is TCRdb's table, rather than the study itself, that gives the V and J calls and clone size. The sample has 100,000 to 150,000 distinct CDR3 sequences on record, about 95% of them singletons. In total, the top ten clones hold around 0.12% of the sample.

General conclusions and limits of the study: The number of individuals in the TCR sequencing and HLA analysis was acknowledged as relatively small.

High-throughput TCR beta sequencing profiled peripheral blood CD8+ and CD4+ T cells from healthy donors, Susac syndrome patients and multiple sclerosis patients. The healthy donors served as controls matched for age and sex. Bulk CD8+ and CD4+ T cells were purified by magnetic negative isolation, whereas CD8+ TEMRA cells were enriched by FACS. Blood was drawn into EDTA tubes, processed within 24 hours, and PBMCs were isolated by density gradient centrifugation. PBMCs destined for TCR sequencing were cryopreserved in liquid nitrogen and later thawed in a 37 °C water bath. Purity of sorted or isolated CD4+, CD8+ and CD8+ TEMRA cells was at least 90%. For this clonotype: Its antigen is unknown. Base qualities are not at hand, and no much larger clone is one base apart.

CDR1 and CDR2 (MNHEY, SVGEGT) derive from the germline V gene. V and J lose 6 bases and 8 bases, and a span of 13 bases separates them. The CDR3 numbers 12 residues from cysteine through phenylalanine. The kept DNA is CDR3 alone, 36 bases in frame from the first base. What was sequenced was CD4+ T cells from PBMCs. This sequence originates from a human donor in good health. The rearranged chain carries TRBV6-2 or TRBV6-3 and TRBJ1-1; TRBD1 is possibly the D segment (5 matching bases). The bases are TGTGCCAGCAGGGGTGGGGGGAGAGAAGCTTTCTTT. This codes for CASRGGGREAFF.